This TCR beta chain derives from a study of beta chain features in type 1 diabetes. General observations from the study: Shorter templates may be favored by PCR, equally so in patients and controls. The naive, central memory and Treg TCRB repertoires looked more alike in patients than they did in healthy donors. Shortening of TCRB CDR3s, moderate but significant, appeared in all four CD4+ subsets of Type 1 diabetes patients. VDJ junctions in type 1 diabetes patients carried more deletions and fewer insertions.

Worth noting for this clone: The target antigen is unknown.

The purity of all sorted populations exceeded 95%. The V gene's germline CDR1 is SEHNR and CDR2 FQNEAQ (reference sequence). Trimming took off 5 bases at V and 6 bases at J, with 12 bases between the two ends. The CDR3 is 13 amino acids. Sequenced material consisted of expressed TCRB transcripts (all of the isolated RNA was reverse transcribed). TCRdb's copy holds only in-frame clones and misses some; the assay was immunoSEQ multiplex PCR. The table shows roughly 150,000 clones, with roughly 65% occurring only once. Sample: naive CD4+ T cells from blood. The sequence came from a man aged 25 to 45 with type 1 diabetes. The chain uses TRBV7-9 and TRBJ2-3; a weak D match, TRBD2 (6 bases). CDR3 sequence: CASSPRGPDTQYF. CDR3 in DNA: TGTGCCAGCAGCCCGCGGGGCCCGGATACGCAGTATTTT.